This paragraph covers one T cell receptor beta chain sequence. This specimen belongs to a study of blood T cell repertoires in COVID-19. Background on the study: Acute and convalescent COVID-19 specimens originated in the United States, Italy and Spain. T cells, B-cell-depleted T cells, or PBMCs provided the cDNA or gDNA that served as material.

Per the study methods: The authors estimated nucleated cell counts from reference gene primer amplification. Sequencing used immunoSEQ multiplex PCR; TCRdb keeps in-frame clones, though not all of them. V, J and clone size reflect that table, while D and trimming were determined from the DNA. Here the sample spans 130,000 to 150,000 clones, around 81% being singletons. The sample taken for sequencing was peripheral blood. This sequence was found in a man in his 60s with active or convalescent COVID-19.

The CDR3 protein is CASSQAGQEGGANEKLFF. DNA of the CDR3: TGTGCCAGCAGCCAAGCGGGACAGGAGGGAGGGGCTAATGAAAAACTGTTTTTT. The chain has TRBV4-2 and TRBJ1-4, with TRBD1 identical over 8 bases. This CDR3 region has 18 residues. J was trimmed by 3 bases and V by 1 base; bases with no gene match: 10. Germline CDR1 is LGHNA and CDR2 is YNFKEQ.